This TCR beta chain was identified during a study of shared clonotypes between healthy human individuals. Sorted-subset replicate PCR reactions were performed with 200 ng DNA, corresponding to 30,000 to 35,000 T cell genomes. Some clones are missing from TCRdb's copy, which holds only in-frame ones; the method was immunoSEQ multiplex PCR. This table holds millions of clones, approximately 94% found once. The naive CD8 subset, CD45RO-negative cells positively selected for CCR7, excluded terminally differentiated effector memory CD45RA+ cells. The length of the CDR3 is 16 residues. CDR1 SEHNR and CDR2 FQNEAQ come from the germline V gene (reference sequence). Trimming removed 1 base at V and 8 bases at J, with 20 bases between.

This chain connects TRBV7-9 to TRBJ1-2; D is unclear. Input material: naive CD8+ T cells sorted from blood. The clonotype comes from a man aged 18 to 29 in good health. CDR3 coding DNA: TGTGCCAGCAGCTTAGAGGTGTCCGGGCGGGTTCCGGGCTACACCTTC. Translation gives CASSLEVSGRVPGYTF. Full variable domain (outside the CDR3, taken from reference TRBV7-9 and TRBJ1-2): DTGVSQNPRHKITKRGQNVTFRCDPISEHNRLYWYRQTLGQGPEFLTYFQNEAQLEKSRLLSDRFSAERPKGSFSTLEIQRTEQGDSAMYLCASSLEVSGRVPGYTFGSGTRLTVV.